This TCR beta chain was sequenced in a study of shared clonotypes between healthy human individuals. Deep-level assay runs were performed. The authors loaded around 200 ng DNA, about 30,000 T cell genomes, into sorted-subset replicate PCRs. Using immunoSEQ multiplex PCR, the repertoire was profiled, and TCRdb retains in-frame clones only, with some absent. Among hundreds of thousands of clones listed, under 80% were seen once. The CDR3 sequence is 12 residues long. With 6 bases removed from V and 3 bases from J, the gap between germline ends came to 7 bases. Per the germline V gene, CDR1 is ENHRY and CDR2 is SYGVKD.

V gene TRBV10-3 combines with J gene TRBJ2-3, with D uncertain. The sample comprised memory CD4+ T cells sorted from blood. Subset given: CD45RA-negative fraction. The sequence came from a woman in her 30s in good health. The CDR3 here is CAIRGNTDTQYF. DNA of the CDR3: TGTGCCATCAGGGGGAATACAGATACGCAGTATTTT.